Sequencing of this T cell receptor beta chain was carried out in a study of cytomegalovirus exposure and HLA in healthy donors. This clone showed up just a few times. Trimming at V came to 0 bases and at J to 5 bases, leaving 5 bases not matched to a gene. The CDR3 is 15 residues long. CDR1 and CDR2 from the germline V gene are SGHRS and YFSETQ. The primer mix had 60 Vbeta and 13 Jbeta primers. Some clones are missing from TCRdb's copy, which holds only in-frame ones; the method was immunoSEQ multiplex PCR. The profile shows roughly 90,000 clones, 82% of them singletons. The receptor comes from a man aged 25 to 40 in good health and CMV-seropositive. Specimen: PBMCs. The chain has TRBV5-1 and TRBJ2-1, with 7 nucleotides matching TRBD2. The CDR3 reads CASSLASGLNNEQFF. CDR3 bases: TGCGCCAGCAGCTTGGCCTCGGGACTAAACAATGAGCAGTTCTTC.